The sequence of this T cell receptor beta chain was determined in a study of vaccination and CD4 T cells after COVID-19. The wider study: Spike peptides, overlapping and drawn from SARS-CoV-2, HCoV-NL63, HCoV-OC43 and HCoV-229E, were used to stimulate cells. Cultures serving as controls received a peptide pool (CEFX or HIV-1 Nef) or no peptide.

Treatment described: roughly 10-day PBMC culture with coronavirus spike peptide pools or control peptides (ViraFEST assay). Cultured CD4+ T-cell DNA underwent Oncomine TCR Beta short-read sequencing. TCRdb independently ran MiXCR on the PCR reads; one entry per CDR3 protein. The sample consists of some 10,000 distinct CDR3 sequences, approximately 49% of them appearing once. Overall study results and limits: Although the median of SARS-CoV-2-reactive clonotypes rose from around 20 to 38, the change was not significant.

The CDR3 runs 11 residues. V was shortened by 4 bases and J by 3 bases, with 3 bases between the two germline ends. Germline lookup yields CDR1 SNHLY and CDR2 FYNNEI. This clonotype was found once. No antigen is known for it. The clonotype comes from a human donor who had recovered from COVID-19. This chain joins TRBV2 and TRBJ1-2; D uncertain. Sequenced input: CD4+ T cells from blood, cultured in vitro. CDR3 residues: CASSVDYGYTF. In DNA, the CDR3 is TGTGCCAGCAGTGTCGACTATGGCTACACCTTC.